This TCR beta chain was retrieved from a study of T cells after yellow fever vaccination. General study findings and limits: Among primary-vaccination clones, most reappeared after the booster, at 95% to 96% for CD4 and approximately 90% for CD8.

J was trimmed by 0 bases and V by 10 bases; bases with no gene match: 5. There are 16 residues in the CDR3. This clonotype has more than one count but fewer than ten. Its antigen is still unknown. TCRdb redid the calling of the 5' RACE reads with MiXCR, one entry per CDR3 protein. The sample has about 340,000 distinct CDR3 sequences; approximately 3.9% are singletons. The chain combines TRBV12-3 or TRBV12-4 with TRBJ2-6, with 11 bases aligning to TRBD1. The receptor comes from a man aged 18 to 35 who received the YFV17D yellow fever vaccine. The sample here was PBMCs, taken 5 days after the yellow fever booster vaccination. This CDR3 is CATGQGAHSGANVLTF. The CDR3 DNA sequence: TGTGCCACTGGACAGGGGGCCCACTCTGGGGCCAACGTCCTGACTTTC.